The 3 T cell receptor beta chains in this list originate from one sample, sequenced in a study of cytomegalovirus exposure and HLA in healthy donors. In the PCR, 60 Vbeta and 13 Jbeta primers were used. Sequenced by immunoSEQ multiplex PCR; TCRdb stores in-frame clones only, minus some. The sample has around 170,000 clones; over 70% are singletons. The sequencing sample was made of PBMCs. The source is a man younger than 30 in good health and CMV-seronegative.

With respect to this clone: One end of the junction does not line up with germline, which may come from a read error. The V and J genes are TRBV7-9 and TRBJ2-7; TRBD1 agrees at 10 bases. The CDR3 runs 15 residues. CDR1 SEHNR and CDR2 FQNEAQ come from the germline V gene (reference sequence). The CDR3 DNA is TGTTCCAGCAGTTTACGGACAGGGGGGCCCTACGAGCAGTACTTC. Translated: CSSSLRTGGPYEQYF.

The count of this clone is one. This chain connects TRBV10-2 to TRBJ2-1, with TRBD2 identical over 7 bases. The CDR3 sequence is 14 residues long. The V and J ends lost 5 bases and 1 base, in that order; junction bases with no gene match: 2. Germline V gives CDR1 WSHSY, CDR2 SAAADI. The CDR3 region has the DNA TGCGCCAGCAGTACGGGGGGTTCCTACAATGAGCAGTTCTTC. It codes for CASSTGGSYNEQFF.

The chain uses TRBV6-4 and TRBJ2-5, with TRBD1 matching 8 bases. The germline V gene has CDR1 MRHNA and CDR2 SNTAGT. This CDR3 contains 12 residues. Trimming took 4 bases from V and 5 from J; bases not matched to a gene: 0. The CDR3 bases are TGTGCCAGCAGTGGGACAGGGGAGACCCAGTACTTC. Translated: CASSGTGETQYF.